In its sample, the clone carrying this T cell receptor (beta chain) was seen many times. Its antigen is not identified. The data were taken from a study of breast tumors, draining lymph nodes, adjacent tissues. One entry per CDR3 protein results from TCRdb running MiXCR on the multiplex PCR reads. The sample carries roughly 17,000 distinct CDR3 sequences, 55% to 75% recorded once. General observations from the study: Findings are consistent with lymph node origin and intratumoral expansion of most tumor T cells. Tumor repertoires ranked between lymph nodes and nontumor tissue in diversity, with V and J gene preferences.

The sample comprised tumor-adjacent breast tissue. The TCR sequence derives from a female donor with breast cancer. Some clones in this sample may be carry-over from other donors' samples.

The CDR3 DNA sequence: TGTGCCAGCAGCTCTCTAGCGGGAGGGCGTGAGACCCAGTACTTC. It specifies CASSSLAGGRETQYF. The rearrangement links TRBV7-9 to TRBJ2-5, with 12 bases lining up with TRBD2. Trimming cost V 4 bases and J 5 bases; bases outside gene matches: 5. Per germline, CDR1 SEHNR and CDR2 FQNEAQ (reference sequence). CDR3 length: 15 residues.